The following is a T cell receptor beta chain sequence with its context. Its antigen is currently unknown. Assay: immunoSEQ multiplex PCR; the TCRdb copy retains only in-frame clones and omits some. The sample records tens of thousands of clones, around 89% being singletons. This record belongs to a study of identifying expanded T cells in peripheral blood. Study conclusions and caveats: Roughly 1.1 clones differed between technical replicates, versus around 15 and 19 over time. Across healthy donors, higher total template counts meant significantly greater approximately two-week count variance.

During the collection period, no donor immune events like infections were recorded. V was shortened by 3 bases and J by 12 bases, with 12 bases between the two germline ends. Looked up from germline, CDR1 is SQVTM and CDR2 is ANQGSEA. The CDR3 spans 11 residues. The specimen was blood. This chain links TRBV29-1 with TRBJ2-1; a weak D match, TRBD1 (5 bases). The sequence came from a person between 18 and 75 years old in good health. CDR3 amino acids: CSVEVGQRQFF. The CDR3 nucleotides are TGCAGCGTTGAGGTGGGGCAGCGGCAGTTCTTC.